One and the same sample provided the 28 T cell receptor beta chains below, sequenced in a study of T cell clonality in common variable immunodeficiency. The table came from immunoSEQ multiplex PCR; TCRdb's copy has only in-frame clones and leaves some out. Sampling found about 43,000 clones, none seen once. Sequencing used peripheral blood mononuclear cells. Every receptor here comes from a person between 18 and 75 years old in good health.

At least ten counts were recorded for this clone. The read finishes 3 residues shy of the CDR3 end, and the germline J gene is used to complete it. The chain joins TRBV4-1 to TRBJ2-1; 10 bases line up with TRBD2. Trimming took 2 bases from V and 8 from J; bases not matched to a gene: 9. Germline-derived CDR1 and CDR2 are MGHRA and YSYEKL. The CDR3 contains 16 residues. The CDR3 reads CASSQTGAGGRHEQFF. Incomplete CDR3 DNA: TGCGCCAGCAGCCAAACAGGAGCGGGGGGGCGGCATGAG.

This clone was detected many times. The read ends 3 residues before the CDR3 terminus; that terminus is restored from the germline J gene. The rearrangement links TRBV13 to TRBJ1-6; no clear D gene. Trimming took 1 base from V and 8 from J, leaving 6 bases between them. The germline V gene encodes CDR1 PRHDT and CDR2 FYEKMQ (reference sequence). This CDR3 region has 13 residues. The CDR3 loop is CASSLDRDSPLHF. CDR3 bases read: TGTGCCAGCAGCTTAGATAGGGATTCACCC.

This clone has just a few counts. The CDR3 end falls 3 residues outside the read, so it is completed with the germline J gene. The chain carries TRBV23-1 and TRBJ1-6; D perhaps matches TRBD1 (5 bases). TRBV23-1 is an ORF for which the function is uncertain. This CDR3 comprises 19 residues. The V end was cut by 4 bases, the J end by 1 base, with 20 bases between. The sequenced CDR3 bases are TGCGCCAGCAGTCCGGAAGGGGCGTTGATAACTTCCTATAATTCACCC. Its translation is CASSPEGALITSYNSP. The entire CDR3 protein reads CASSPEGALITSYNSPLHF.

This clone occurred many times. The DNA ends 3 residues before the CDR3 does, and the rest of the CDR3 is filled in from the germline J gene. This chain connects TRBV2 to TRBJ2-5; 7 nucleotides line up with TRBD2. The CDR3 consists of 13 residues. CDR1 and CDR2 (germline): SNHLY, FYNNEI. V was pared by 6 bases and J by 5 bases, with 6 bases of the junction left unmatched. This CDR3 is CASRGLVGETQYF. The DNA read from the CDR3 is TGTGCCAGCAGAGGACTAGTGGGCGAGACC.

This clone was detected many times. The read ends 3 residues early relative to the CDR3; the germline J gene fills the gap. The J gene is TRBJ2-3, the V gene TRBV5-4, with 9 bases matching TRBD1. This CDR3 has 13 residues. The germline gives CDR1 SGHNT, CDR2 YYREEE (reference sequence). V gave up 4 bases and J gave up 6 bases; unmatched junction bases: 3. The CDR3 protein is CASSPTGGDTQYF. The sequenced part of the CDR3 DNA is TGTGCCAGCAGCCCGACAGGGGGTGATACG.

Many counts were recorded for this clone. The CDR3 extends 3 residues past the end of the read, so its final part is completed from the germline J gene. The gene calls are TRBV19 and TRBJ2-3; 7 positions match TRBD2. This CDR3 spans 16 amino acids. In germline, CDR1 is LNHDA, CDR2 SQIVND (reference sequence). Trimming took 3 bases from V and 3 from J; bases not matched to a gene: 9. This chain's CDR3 is CASSIPGGGGTDTQYF. The DNA read from the CDR3 is TGTGCCAGTAGTATCCCTGGTGGGGGGGGAACAGATACG.

This clone was seen at least ten times. The DNA read from the CDR3 is TGTGCCAGCTCACCACTCCCTTTGCAGAGCTCCTACAATGAG. It encodes CASSPLPLQSSYNE. The full CDR3 protein is CASSPLPLQSSYNEQFF. The chain has TRBV18 and TRBJ2-1; D is ambiguous. Read coverage stops 3 residues before the CDR3 terminus; the germline J gene supplies the remainder. CDR1 and CDR2 (germline): KGHSH, LQKENI. This CDR3 comprises 17 residues. V shed 1 base and J shed 0 bases, with 13 bases lying between them. Based on the CDR3 plus reference TRBV18 and TRBJ2-1, the full variable domain is NAGVMQNPRHLVRRRGQEARLRCSPMKGHSHVYWYRQLPEEGLKFMVYLQKENIIDESGMPKERFSAEFPKEGPSILRIQQVVRGDSAAYFCASSPLPLQSSYNEQFFGPGTRLTVL.

This clone was seen repeatedly, ten times or more. Read coverage stops 3 residues before the CDR3 terminus; the germline J gene supplies the remainder. The rearrangement links TRBV19 to TRBJ2-2; D is uncertain. V gave up 3 bases and J gave up 3 bases, with 11 bases separating them. The CDR3 is made up of 15 amino acids. Germline CDR1 and CDR2: LNHDA and SQIVND (reference sequence). This CDR3 reads CASSIYRQDTGELFF. CDR3 DNA, as far as it was read: TGTGCCAGTAGTATTTATAGGCAGGACACCGGGGAG.

This clone was recorded many times. The read ends 3 residues early relative to the CDR3; the germline J gene fills the gap. The V gene is TRBV5-1, the J gene TRBJ2-3; tentatively, D is TRBD1 (5 bases). CDR1 SGHRS and CDR2 YFSETQ come from the germline V gene. V shed 0 bases and J shed 2 bases, with 10 bases lying between them. The CDR3 sequence is 15 residues long. CDR3 DNA (partial): TGCGCCAGCAGCTTGGTTGACAGCCACACAGATACG. Translation gives CASSLVDSHTDT. The whole CDR3 sequence reads CASSLVDSHTDTQYF.

Concerning this clone: Its ends do not fully match the called genes, so a read error is possible. The sequenced fragment ends 3 residues before the CDR3 boundary, so the rest is inferred from the germline J gene. Other DNA sequences in this sample translate to the same CDR3. The V and J genes are TRBV19 and TRBJ1-5; D might be TRBD1 (5 bases). The CDR3 length is 13 residues. Germline loops: CDR1 LNHDA, CDR2 SQIVND (reference sequence). The CDR3 region is CASSIETVYPQHF. CDR3 DNA, as far as it was read: TGCGCCAGTAGTATAGAGACAGTTTACCCC.

In its sample, this clone was seen many times. The read terminates 3 residues before the CDR3 end, so the remaining end is supplied by the germline J gene. The genes are TRBV10-1 and TRBJ2-5, with D possibly TRBD1 on 6 matching bases. The CDR3 sequence is 13 residues long. Germline lookup yields CDR1 WNHNN and CDR2 SYGVQD (reference sequence). Trimming pared 4 bases from V and 7 bases from J, leaving 13 bases between. CDR3 loop: CASSGDIPGTQYF. The sequenced part of the CDR3 DNA is TGCGCCAGCAGTGGGGACATCCCCGGGACC.

In its sample, this clone was seen a few times. Read data end 3 residues before the CDR3 end; the end is taken from the germline J gene. The chain is built from TRBV19 and TRBJ1-2, with unresolved D. Germline loops: CDR1 LNHDA, CDR2 SQIVND (reference sequence). This CDR3 has 16 amino acids. CDR3 sequence: CASSINLAVTSYDYTF. The sequenced CDR3 bases are TGTGCCAGTAGCATAAACCTAGCGGTTACTTCCTACGAC.

On this clone: A much larger clone lies one base from this, so it may be a read error. From the germline J gene comes the end of the CDR3, since the read stops 3 residues before it. The chain is built from TRBV19 and TRBJ2-2, with D uncertain. From germline, CDR1 is LNHDA and CDR2 SQIVND (reference sequence). This CDR3 comprises 16 residues. Deletions cut 8 bases from V and 2 bases from J, with 18 bases between. The CDR3 spells CASGTTSITNTGELFF. The DNA read from the CDR3 is TGTGCCAGTGGTACGACATCGATTACTAACACCGGGGAG.

This clone was picked up many times. This could be a read error, since a much larger clone is one nucleotide away. The read terminates 3 residues ahead of where the CDR3 ends, so the germline J gene completes it. The genes are TRBV29-1 and TRBJ2-3; D is unclear. Per the germline V gene, CDR1 is SQVTM and CDR2 is ANQGSEA. The CDR3 length is 11 residues. CDR3 amino acids: CSVVLAETQYF. The DNA read from the CDR3 is TGCAGCGTTGTTTTGGCAGAGACG.

Ten or more counts support this clone. The sequenced fragment ends 3 residues before the CDR3 boundary, so the rest is inferred from the germline J gene. The chain employs TRBV29-1 and TRBJ2-3; TRBD2 matches at 8 bases. Germline V lookup: CDR1 SQVTM, CDR2 ANQGSEA. The CDR3 spans 13 residues. CDR3: CSVGAGGSGTQYF. The part of the CDR3 DNA that was read is TGCAGCGTTGGGGCGGGGGGCTCTGGGACG.

This clone was seen at least ten times. The CDR3 end falls 3 residues outside the read, so it is completed with the germline J gene. This chain joins TRBV30 and TRBJ1-5, with D perhaps TRBD1 (6 bases). Germline V gene sequence: CDR1 GTSNPN, CDR2 SVGIG (reference sequence). This CDR3 has 13 amino acids. The V and J ends lost 1 base and 3 bases respectively, with 7 bases between them. CDR3 sequence reads: CAWSGQVNQPQHF. The sequenced CDR3 bases are TGTGCCTGGAGTGGACAGGTCAATCAGCCC.

This clone was picked up many times. The read ends 3 residues before the CDR3 terminus; that terminus is restored from the germline J gene. The chain carries TRBV20-1 and TRBJ2-1, with 12 bases aligning to TRBD2. This CDR3 is built from 14 residues. Germline lookup yields CDR1 DFQATT and CDR2 SNEGSKA (reference sequence). The junction had 5 bases not matched to a gene; V was cut back by 5 bases and J by 6 bases. The CDR3 reads CSAGRTSGINEQFF. CDR3 DNA, as far as it was read: TGCAGTGCTGGCCGGACTAGCGGGATCAATGAG.

This clone was observed at least ten times. The sequence runs out 3 residues before the end of the CDR3; the remainder is reconstructed from the germline J gene. This chain uses TRBV30 with TRBJ2-1; D is ambiguous. The germline V and J ends were trimmed by 1 base and 5 bases, with 6 bases remaining between them. CDR1 and CDR2 (germline): GTSNPN, SVGIG (reference sequence). The CDR3 covers 12 residues. The covered CDR3 bases are TGTGCCTGGAGTGATCGGGACAATGAG. Translating gives CAWSDRDNE. The full CDR3 is CAWSDRDNEQFF.

There are many counts of this clone. The read ends 3 residues early relative to the CDR3; the germline J gene fills the gap. V gene TRBV11-2 combines with J gene TRBJ2-1; 7 nucleotides align to TRBD2. The germline gives CDR1 SGHAT, CDR2 FQNNGV. This CDR3 comprises 15 residues. J gave up 3 bases and V 3 bases, and 5 bases lay outside the gene matches. CDR3 residues: CASSFSGIYYNEQFF. Incomplete CDR3 DNA: TGTGCCAGCAGCTTCAGCGGGATTTACTACAATGAG.

This clone was counted many times. Sequencing ends 3 residues short of the CDR3 end; the germline J gene provides the rest. The V gene is TRBV5-6, the J gene TRBJ2-7, with D tentatively TRBD1 (5 bases). Per germline, CDR1 SGHDT and CDR2 YYEEEE. V lost 0 bases, J lost 3 bases, and 7 bases lay in between. The CDR3 has 13 amino acids. This chain's CDR3 is CASSLVDSYEQYF. The covered CDR3 bases are TGTGCCAGCAGCTTGGTAGACAGCTACGAG.

Note on this clone: The read halts 3 residues ahead of the CDR3 end, with the missing end drawn from the germline J gene. This chain uses TRBV7-3 with TRBJ2-4; D is uncertain. Germline V gene data show CDR1 as SGHTA and CDR2 as FQGTGA. CDR3 length equals 13 residues. CDR3 DNA, as far as it was read: TGTGCCAGCAGCTTAAGTGTGGGCTATGGT. Translated: CASSLSVGYG. The whole CDR3 reads CASSLSVGYGQYF.

This clone was recorded at least ten times. The sequenced CDR3 bases are TGTGCCAGCAGCTCCCCCGGGGCAACTAATGAAAAA. This gives the protein CASSSPGATNEK. The CDR3 in full is CASSSPGATNEKLFF. The V call is TRBV5-4, the J call TRBJ1-4; D remains ambiguous. From the germline J gene comes the end of the CDR3, since the read stops 3 residues before it. Trimming took off 3 bases at V and 0 bases at J, with 9 bases between the two ends. The CDR3 is made up of 15 amino acids. The germline gives CDR1 SGHNT, CDR2 YYREEE (reference sequence).

This clone was counted ten times or more. The read ends 3 residues shy of where the CDR3 ends; the end is completed using the germline J gene. The rearrangement links TRBV19 to TRBJ2-5; 7 nucleotides line up with TRBD2. Per the germline V gene, CDR1 is LNHDA and CDR2 is SQIVND (reference sequence). The CDR3 sequence is 13 residues long. With V trimmed by 2 bases and J by 6 bases, 3 bases remained unmatched. The CDR3 here is CASSITSAKTQYF. The CDR3 bases that were read are TGTGCCAGTAGTATAACTAGCGCGAAGACC.

This clone was seen many times. The read ends 3 residues early relative to the CDR3; the germline J gene fills the gap. The chain links TRBV20-1 to TRBJ2-7; TRBD2 is a possible D gene (7 bases). Looked up from germline, CDR1 is DFQATT and CDR2 is SNEGSKA (reference sequence). V was shortened by 3 bases and J by 1 base, with 13 bases between the two germline ends. This CDR3 contains 14 residues. CDR3 protein: CSASGGLSSYEQYF. CDR3 DNA (partial): TGCAGTGCTAGCGGGGGGCTTTCTTCCTACGAG.

In its sample, this clone was seen many times. From the germline J gene comes the end of the CDR3, since the read stops 3 residues before it. J is TRBJ2-5 and V is TRBV2; D unclear. CDR3 size: 12 residues. The germline V gene has CDR1 SNHLY and CDR2 FYNNEI. Trimming stripped 7 bases from V and 1 base from J, with 7 bases between. CDR3 protein: CASIQTQETQYF. CDR3 DNA, as far as it was read: TGTGCCAGCATACAAACCCAAGAGACC.

This clone was observed many times. The read terminates 3 residues ahead of where the CDR3 ends, so the germline J gene completes it. The chain combines TRBV7-2 with TRBJ2-7, with D possibly TRBD1 on 6 matching bases. The CDR3 sequence is 11 residues long. Trimming removed 7 bases at V and 3 bases at J, with 7 bases between. In germline, CDR1 is SGHTA, CDR2 FQGNSA. The chain's CDR3 is CASTDSYEQYF. The CDR3 bases that were read are TGTGCCAGCACGGACAGCTACGAG.

This clone was counted ten times or more. The junction and the germline gene differ at one end; a read error may be behind it. From the germline J gene comes the end of the CDR3, since the read stops 3 residues before it. The chain is built from TRBV4-2 and TRBJ1-4, with D possibly being TRBD1 (6 bases). Germline lookup yields CDR1 LGHNA and CDR2 YNFKEQ. This CDR3 spans 16 amino acids. The CDR3 bases that were read are TGCGCCAGCAGCCAAGAGGCCCGAGGGGGTAATGAAAAA. This gives the protein CASSQEARGGNEK. The whole CDR3 region reads CASSQEARGGNEKLFF.

This clone has at least ten counts. Read sequence stops 3 residues before the CDR3 end, and the germline J gene provides the missing end. The rearrangement joins TRBV6-2 or TRBV6-3 to TRBJ1-5; the D gene is possibly TRBD1 (6 bases). There are 14 residues in the CDR3. Germline V CDR1 and CDR2: MNHEY, SVGEGT. Deletions cut 6 bases from V and 4 bases from J, with 13 bases between. CDR3 DNA (partial): TGTGCCAGCAGCCTGGACAGACGGAATCAGCCC. Encoded protein: CASSLDRRNQP. The full CDR3 protein reads CASSLDRRNQPQHF.